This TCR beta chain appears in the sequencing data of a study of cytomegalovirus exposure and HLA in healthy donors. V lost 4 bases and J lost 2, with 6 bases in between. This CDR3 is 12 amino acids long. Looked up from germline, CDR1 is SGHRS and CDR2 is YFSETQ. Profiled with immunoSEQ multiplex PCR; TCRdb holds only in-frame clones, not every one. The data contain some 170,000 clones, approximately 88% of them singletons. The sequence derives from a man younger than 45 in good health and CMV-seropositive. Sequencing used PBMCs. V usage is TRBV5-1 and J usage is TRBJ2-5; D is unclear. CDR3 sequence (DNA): TGCGCCAGCAGCGCGAGACAAGAGACCCAGTACTTC. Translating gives CASSARQETQYF.